These 27 T cell receptor beta chains were all obtained from the same sample, sequenced in a study of cytomegalovirus exposure and HLA in healthy donors. PCR was performed using 60 Vbeta and 13 Jbeta primers. Libraries were prepared by immunoSEQ multiplex PCR; TCRdb keeps only in-frame clonotypes and omits some of them. The sample yields about 130,000 clones, over 70% seen once. The sample taken for sequencing was PBMCs. Receptors were obtained from a man in his forties in good health and CMV-seronegative.

This clone was counted a few times. The chain recombines TRBV30 with TRBJ2-7; the match to TRBD2 covers 7 bases. The CDR3 is 13 amino acids. With 0 bases clipped from V and 3 bases from J, the junction kept 2 bases outside the gene matches. Germline values: CDR1 GTSNPN, CDR2 SVGIG (reference sequence). CDR3: CAWSVGLGYEQYF. The CDR3 nucleotides read TGTGCCTGGAGTGTAGGACTAGGCTACGAGCAGTACTTC.

The V gene is TRBV29-1, the J gene TRBJ1-5, with D maybe TRBD1 (6 bases). The CDR3 loop spans 13 amino acids. Germline values: CDR1 SQVTM, CDR2 ANQGSEA. Trimming removed 7 bases from V and 6 bases from J, with 16 bases in between. The CDR3 loop is CSASTGSSQPQHF. CDR3 in DNA: TGCAGCGCTTCGACAGGCTCGAGTCAGCCCCAGCATTTT. The whole variable domain, filled in from reference TRBV29-1 and TRBJ1-5, reads SAVISQKPSRDICQRGTSLTIQCQVDSQVTMMFWYRQQPGQSLTLIATANQGSEATYESGFVIDKFPISRPNLTFSTLTVSNMSPEDSSIYLCSASTGSSQPQHFGDGTRLSIL.

The J gene is TRBJ2-7, the V gene TRBV30, with 9 bases that match TRBD1. The V gene end was trimmed by 4 bases and the J gene end by 2 bases; junction bases not matched to a gene: 9. Germline CDR1 GTSNPN, CDR2 SVGIG (reference sequence). This CDR3 has 15 amino acids. CDR3 protein: CAWIRGQGLPYEQYF. The DNA for the CDR3 is TGTGCCTGGATTAGAGGACAGGGGCTCCCCTACGAGCAGTACTTC.

The J gene is TRBJ2-1, the V gene TRBV30, with 7 positions matching TRBD1. CDR1 and CDR2 from the germline V gene are GTSNPN and SVGIG (reference sequence). The CDR3 contains 14 residues. V lost 2 bases, J lost 6 bases, and 7 bases stayed unmatched. DNA of the CDR3: TGTGCCTGGAGTAAAGGGGGCTGGGGCAATGAGCAGTTCTTC. Translation: CAWSKGGWGNEQFF.

The V gene is TRBV21-1, the J gene TRBJ1-5; the table's TRBD1 call for D was not verified on the DNA. TRBV21-1 is listed as a pseudogene. This CDR3 contains 15 residues. CDR3: CASSRATGRHQPQHF. Written as DNA, the CDR3 is TGTGCCAGCAGCAGGGCCACAGGACGCCATCAGCCCCAGCATTTT.

The rearrangement links TRBV7-6 to TRBJ2-3; 12 bases match TRBD1. V shed 2 bases and J 5 bases; nucleotides not matched to a gene: 5. This CDR3 region has 16 residues. CDR1 and CDR2 (germline): SGHVS, FNYEAQ. CDR3 in DNA: TGTGCCAGCAGCTTATGGGACAGGGGGCTGGAAGATACGCAGTATTTT. Protein sequence: CASSLWDRGLEDTQYF.

The gene calls are TRBV5-1 and TRBJ1-2; 8 bases fit TRBD1. The CDR3 runs to 13 residues. Germline values: CDR1 SGHRS, CDR2 YFSETQ. Trimming at V came to 3 bases and at J to 8 bases, leaving 6 bases not matched to a gene. The CDR3, as DNA: TGCGCCAGCAGCTCCGGACAGGGTTTCGGCTACACCTTC. It yields the protein CASSSGQGFGYTF.

In this sample, this clone turned up a few times. The chain employs TRBV4-2 and TRBJ2-1; 7 bases map to TRBD2. V gave up 0 bases and J gave up 9 bases; unmatched junction bases: 2. The V gene's germline CDR1 is LGHNA and CDR2 YNFKEQ. CDR3 length: 13 residues. This CDR3 is CASSQDREVEQFF. CDR3 nucleotide sequence: TGTGCCAGCAGCCAAGATCGGGAGGTTGAGCAGTTCTTC.

DNA for the CDR3: TGTGCCACCTCCGGGTCCGACAGGGGGCAATCCTACGAGCAGTACTTC. It translates to CATSGSDRGQSYEQYF. The chain couples TRBV28 to TRBJ2-7; 10 bases are a match to TRBD1. In germline, CDR1 is MDHEN, CDR2 SYDVKM. With 10 bases clipped from V and 1 base from J, the junction kept 13 bases outside the gene matches. CDR3 length: 16 residues.

CDR3 sequence reads: CASSVREGTQETQYF. The CDR3 region has the DNA TGTGCCAGCAGCGTGCGGGAGGGGACCCAAGAGACCCAGTACTTC. This chain links TRBV9 with TRBJ2-5, with 9 bases aligning to TRBD2. Losses at the gene ends were 2 bases for V and 1 base for J; bases not matched to a gene: 3. Germline V CDR1 and CDR2: SGDLS, YYNGEE. The CDR3 contains 15 residues.

This clone was observed a single time. The chain is built from TRBV7-7 and TRBJ2-7; D ambiguous. Germline V lookup: CDR1 SSHAT, CDR2 FNYEAQ (reference sequence). V lost 1 base to trimming and J lost 4 bases, with 8 bases between them. The CDR3 totals 13 residues. The CDR3 region is CASSLGRGYEQYF. CDR3 DNA: TGTGCCAGCAGCTTAGGTCGAGGATACGAGCAGTACTTC.

J is TRBJ1-5 and V is TRBV19, with D perhaps matching TRBD1 (5 bases). CDR3 length: 16 residues. Germline values: CDR1 LNHDA, CDR2 SQIVND (reference sequence). Trimming shortened V by 7 bases and J by 2 bases, and 18 bases separated the two germline ends. CDR3 DNA: TGTGCCAGTAATCCCGGGCAGGGCTTGGGCAATCAGCCCCAGCATTTT. This translates into CASNPGQGLGNQPQHF.

The chain uses TRBV18 and TRBJ2-7; 9 nucleotides agree with TRBD2. V was clipped by 2 bases and J by 4 bases; unmatched bases: 6. Germline CDR1 KGHSH, CDR2 LQKENI. The CDR3 is 15 amino acids. For the CDR3, the DNA is TGTGCCAGCTCACCATCTAGCGGGGATCGTTACGAGCAGTACTTC. Translated: CASSPSSGDRYEQYF.

V gene TRBV30 combines with J gene TRBJ2-7; D may be TRBD2 (5 bases). The CDR3 has 16 amino acids. Germline V gene sequence: CDR1 GTSNPN, CDR2 SVGIG (reference sequence). V gave up 1 base and J gave up 2 bases, with 18 bases separating them. The CDR3 region has the DNA TGTGCCTGGAGTGACGGGGAACAGAGCAGCGCCTACGAGCAGTACTTC. Translated, it gives CAWSDGEQSSAYEQYF.

J is TRBJ1-2 and V is TRBV6-5; 12 bases match TRBD1. Germline V lookup: CDR1 MNHEY, CDR2 SVGAGI. Germline trimming cut 7 bases from V and 0 bases from J; bases unmatched to any gene: 3. CDR3 length: 15 residues. This chain's CDR3 is CASKGQGASNYGYTF. CDR3 nucleotides: TGTGCCAGCAAGGGACAGGGGGCGTCTAACTATGGCTACACCTTC.

This rearrangement joins TRBV30 to TRBJ1-4; 7 bases agree with TRBD1. The CDR3 is 15 residues long. Germline values: CDR1 GTSNPN, CDR2 SVGIG (reference sequence). V shed 3 bases and J 5 bases; nucleotides not matched to a gene: 9. The chain's CDR3 is CAWSGTDRLNEKLFF. CDR3 in DNA: TGTGCCTGGAGCGGAACGGACAGGCTAAATGAAAAACTGTTTTTT.

The rearrangement joins TRBV30 to TRBJ1-4, with unresolved D. Trimming removed 4 bases from V and 8 bases from J, with 5 bases in between. Germline-derived CDR1 and CDR2 are GTSNPN and SVGIG (reference sequence). This CDR3 region has 10 residues. CDR3 DNA sequence: TGTGCCTGGAAACGGGAAAAACTGTTTTTT. Protein: CAWKREKLFF.

The V gene is TRBV4-1, the J gene TRBJ2-2; tentatively, D is TRBD2 (5 bases). Trimming left V 4 bases short and J 6 bases short, with 9 bases between. The germline V gene has CDR1 MGHRA and CDR2 YSYEKL. The CDR3 covers 13 residues. This CDR3 reads CASSPGGPGELFF. The CDR3 DNA is TGCGCCAGCAGCCCCGGCGGGCCCGGGGAGCTGTTTTTT.

Note on this clone: The sample has other DNA sequences that encode this CDR3 too. The chain links TRBV30 to TRBJ2-3, with a weak D call TRBD2 (6 bases). Trimming shortened V by 2 bases and J by 3 bases, and 12 bases separated the two germline ends. Germline assignment: CDR1 GTSNPN and CDR2 SVGIG (reference sequence). This CDR3 is built from 14 residues. CDR3 nucleotides: TGTGCCTGGAGTCGGGGACTGCGGACAGATACGCAGTATTTT. Translated, it gives CAWSRGLRTDTQYF.

This clone was recorded a few times. This sequence joins TRBV5-1 and TRBJ1-4, with 7 bases identical to TRBD1. The junction had 14 bases not matched to a gene; V was cut back by 3 bases and J by 3 bases. CDR1 SGHRS and CDR2 YFSETQ come from the germline V gene. The CDR3 extends over 18 amino acids. The CDR3 here is CASSSQGNFWTANEKLFF. CDR3 in DNA: TGCGCCAGCAGCTCACAGGGGAATTTCTGGACAGCTAATGAAAAACTGTTTTTT.

The chain joins TRBV14 to TRBJ2-3, with 9 nucleotides matching TRBD1. V lost 4 bases, J lost 12 bases, and 17 bases stayed unmatched. The CDR3 length is 16 residues. The germline V gene has CDR1 SGHDN and CDR2 FVKESK. The CDR3 DNA is TGTGCCAGCAGCCCTCTCAATACCCGGGACAGGGATGGACAGTATTTT. As protein: CASSPLNTRDRDGQYF.

The genes are TRBV28 and TRBJ2-7; the D is unclear. CDR3 length: 11 amino acids. The germline gives CDR1 MDHEN, CDR2 SYDVKM. Trimming cost V 2 bases and J 4 bases, with 3 bases left between them. CDR3 coding DNA: TGTGCCAGCAGTTTAGTATACGAGCAGTACTTC. Residues: CASSLVYEQYF.

This clone was picked up a small number of times. CDR3 protein: CASSEGGQGYYEQYF. The CDR3 DNA follows: TGTGCCAGCAGTGAAGGAGGACAGGGGTACTACGAGCAGTACTTC. This chain joins TRBV6-1 and TRBJ2-7, with 9 positions matching TRBD1. The V and J ends lost 1 base and 3 bases, in that order; junction bases with no gene match: 4. Germline-derived CDR1 and CDR2 are MNHNS and SASEGT. The CDR3 runs to 15 residues.

V usage is TRBV5-1 and J usage is TRBJ1-2, with D unresolved. There are 13 residues in the CDR3. Germline CDR1 reads SGHRS; CDR2 reads YFSETQ. Trimming removed 0 bases at V and 7 bases at J, with 10 bases between. Here the CDR3 DNA reads TGCGCCAGCAGCTTGGCGGAGGGTCTTGGCTACACCTTC. Its protein is CASSLAEGLGYTF.

The rearrangement uses TRBV5-1 and TRBJ2-1, with 7 positions matching TRBD2. V gave up 5 bases and J gave up 12 bases; unmatched junction bases: 5. The CDR3 contains 11 residues. Germline CDR1 SGHRS, CDR2 YFSETQ. The CDR3 DNA is TGCGCCAGCAGTGAAACGGGGGGGCAGTTCTTC. This encodes CASSETGGQFF.

The chain recombines TRBV7-2 with TRBJ2-5; D possibly corresponds to TRBD2 (7 bases). Germline lookup yields CDR1 SGHTA and CDR2 FQGNSA. V shed 1 base and J shed 5 bases, with 14 bases lying between them. This CDR3 has 15 amino acids. DNA for the CDR3: TGTGCCAGCAGCTTAGTCGGGGGGCGGTGGGAGACCCAGTACTTC. This translates into CASSLVGGRWETQYF.

This clone was seen only a few times. The rearrangement joins TRBV5-1 to TRBJ2-6; no definite D call. This CDR3 has 16 amino acids. Germline V CDR1 and CDR2: SGHRS, YFSETQ. With 1 base removed from V and 0 bases from J, the gap between germline ends came to 8 bases. The CDR3 DNA follows: TGCGCCAGCAGCTTGCAATGGAGCTCTGGGGCCAACGTCCTGACTTTC. Amino acids: CASSLQWSSGANVLTF.